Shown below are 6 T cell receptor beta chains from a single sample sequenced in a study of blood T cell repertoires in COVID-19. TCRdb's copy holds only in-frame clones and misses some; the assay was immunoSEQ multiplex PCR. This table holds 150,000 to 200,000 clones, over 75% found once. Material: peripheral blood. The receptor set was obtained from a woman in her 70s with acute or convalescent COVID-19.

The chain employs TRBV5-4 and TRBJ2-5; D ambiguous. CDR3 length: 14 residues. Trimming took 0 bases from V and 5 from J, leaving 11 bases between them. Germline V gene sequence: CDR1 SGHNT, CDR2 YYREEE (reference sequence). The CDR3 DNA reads TGTGCCAGCAGCTTGGATGGGTGGCGGGAGACCCAGTACTTC. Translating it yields CASSLDGWRETQYF.

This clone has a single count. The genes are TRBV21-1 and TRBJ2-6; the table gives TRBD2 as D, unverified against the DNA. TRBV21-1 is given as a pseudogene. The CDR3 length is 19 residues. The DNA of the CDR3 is TGTGCCAGCAGCAACGCTGGGGGAGGGGACGTCCCTGGGGCCAACGTCCTGACTTTC. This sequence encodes CASSNAGGGDVPGANVLTF.

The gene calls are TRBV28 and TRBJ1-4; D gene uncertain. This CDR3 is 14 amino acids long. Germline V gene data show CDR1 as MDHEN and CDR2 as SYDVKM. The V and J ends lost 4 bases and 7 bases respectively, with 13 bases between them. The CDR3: CASSSQQGGEKLFF. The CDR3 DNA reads TGTGCCAGCAGTTCACAGCAAGGAGGTGAAAAACTGTTTTTT.

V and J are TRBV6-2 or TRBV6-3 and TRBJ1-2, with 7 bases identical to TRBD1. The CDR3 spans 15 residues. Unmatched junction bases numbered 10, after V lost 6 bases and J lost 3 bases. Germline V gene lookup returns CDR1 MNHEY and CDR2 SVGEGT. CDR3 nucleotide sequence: TGTGCCAGCAGCGAGACGACCGGGACAGACTATGGCTACACCTTC. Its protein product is CASSETTGTDYGYTF.

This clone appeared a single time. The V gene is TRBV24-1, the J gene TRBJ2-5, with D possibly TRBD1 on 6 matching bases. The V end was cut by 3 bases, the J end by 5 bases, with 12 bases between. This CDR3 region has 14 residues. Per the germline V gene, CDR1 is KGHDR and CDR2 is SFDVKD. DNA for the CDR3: TGTGCCACCAGTGATGCTACAGGGCTGGAGACCCAGTACTTC. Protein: CATSDATGLETQYF.

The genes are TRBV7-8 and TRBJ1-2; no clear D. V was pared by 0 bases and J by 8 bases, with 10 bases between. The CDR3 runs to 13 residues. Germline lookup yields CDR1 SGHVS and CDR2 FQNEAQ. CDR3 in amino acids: CASSLAGGSGYTF. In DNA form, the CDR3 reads TGTGCCAGCAGCTTAGCAGGCGGTTCGGGCTACACCTTC.